The entry below gives a single TCR beta chain sequence along with its context. The antigen is unknown. Eight separate reactions for every sample produced the cDNA. TCRdb reanalyzed the 5' RACE reads and collapses them to one entry per CDR3 protein, without DNA. The sample data list under 350,000 distinct CDR3 sequences. This specimen comes from a study of monozygotic twins with inflammatory bowel disease. The study, taken as a whole, reports: Fewer clonotypes were shared with others by IBD patients than by healthy twins, especially with disease activity. Added variability in patient repertoires may stem from differing immunosuppressive treatments.

The authors isolated total RNA from whole blood without sorting T cells. Per the germline V gene, CDR1 is MNHEY and CDR2 is SVGAGI. This CDR3 spans 16 amino acids. The receptor's source is a human donor with ulcerative colitis or Crohn's disease, or a healthy co-twin of an affected twin (not recorded which). This chain links TRBV6-5 with TRBJ2-5; there is no DNA to check the TCRdb D call of TRBD1. Sequencing used blood. This CDR3 reads CASSLGDFTRQETQYF.